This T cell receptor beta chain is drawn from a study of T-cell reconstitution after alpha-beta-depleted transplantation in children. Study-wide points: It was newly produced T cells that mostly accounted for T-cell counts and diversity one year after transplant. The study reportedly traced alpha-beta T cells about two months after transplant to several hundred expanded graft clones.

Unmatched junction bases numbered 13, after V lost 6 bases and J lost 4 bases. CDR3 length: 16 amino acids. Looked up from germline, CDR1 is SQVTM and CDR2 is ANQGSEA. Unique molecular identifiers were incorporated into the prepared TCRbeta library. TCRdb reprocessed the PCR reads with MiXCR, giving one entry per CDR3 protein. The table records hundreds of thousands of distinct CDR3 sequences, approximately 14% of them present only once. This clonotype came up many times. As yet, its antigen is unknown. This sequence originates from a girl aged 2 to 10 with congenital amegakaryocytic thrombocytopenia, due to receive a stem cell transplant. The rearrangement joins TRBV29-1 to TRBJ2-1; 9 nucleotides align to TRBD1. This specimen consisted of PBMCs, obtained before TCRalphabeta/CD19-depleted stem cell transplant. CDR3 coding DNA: TGCAGCGTGCAGGGGATCACAGGGGGCAGTTACAATGAGCAGTTCTTC. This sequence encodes CSVQGITGGSYNEQFF.